These T cell receptor beta chains were read from a single sample in a study of CD8 T cells in ankylosing spondylitis. TCRdb reprocessed the 5' RACE reads via MiXCR and lists one record per CDR3 protein. The sample yields around 88,000 distinct CDR3 sequences, 8.8% seen once. Sequencing was carried out using blood, either unsorted or a sorted T cell fraction (not recorded which). These receptor sequences come from a male donor with ankylosing spondylitis or in good health (not recorded which). CDR3s leave out the opening cysteine and the closing phenylalanine or tryptophan. Fields, in order: J gene, clone size, V gene, CDR3 protein. Size tells how often a clone was seen (once, few, many) or the class of an expanded clone, and some rows leave it out.

J: TRBJ1-5
size: many
V: TRBV20-1
CDR3: SARDVFNSNQPQH

J: TRBJ2-3
size: many
V: TRBV20-1
CDR3: SARDYFVEHRTDTQY

J: TRBJ1-5
size: few
V: TRBV28
CDR3: ASSLAQGAGNQPQH

J: TRBJ2-7
size: few
V: TRBV5-5
CDR3: ASSFFDGAYEQY

J: TRBJ2-5
size: many
V: TRBV4-2
CDR3: ASSQKAGANQETQY

J: TRBJ1-5
size: many
V: TRBV27
CDR3: ASSLRPDSNQPQH

J: TRBJ2-5
size: many
V: TRBV27
CDR3: ASMGQNQETQY

J: TRBJ2-1
size: many
V: TRBV6-5
CDR3: ASRSVGSSYNEQF

J: TRBJ2-1
size: many
V: TRBV12-3/TRBV12-4
CDR3: ASSFNRGALF

J: TRBJ1-1
size: many
V: TRBV9
CDR3: ASSLTGGYTEAF

J: TRBJ1-5
size: few
V: TRBV2
CDR3: ASSEALPATYSNQPQH

J: TRBJ1-2
size: many
V: TRBV24-1
CDR3: ATSDLDYYGYT

J: TRBJ1-6
size: few
V: TRBV6-5
CDR3: ASSTGVSPLH

J: TRBJ2-3
size: -
V: TRBV7-3
CDR3: ASSLIGGRDTQY

J: TRBJ2-7
size: -
V: TRBV3-1
CDR3: ASSQDRWDRVYEQY

J: TRBJ2-1
size: many
V: TRBV27
CDR3: ASSFSRAHEQF

J: TRBJ1-1
size: many
V: TRBV5-1
CDR3: ASSGSTGTAEAF

J: TRBJ2-3
size: many
V: TRBV7-2
CDR3: ASSQGVTSTDTQY

J: TRBJ2-2
size: many
V: TRBV3-1
CDR3: ASSQTGRDTGELF

J: TRBJ2-3
size: many
V: TRBV5-6
CDR3: ASSLGGGGTDTQY

J: TRBJ2-7
size: few
V: TRBV7-6
CDR3: ASSSYRTGLYEQY

J: TRBJ2-1
size: many
V: TRBV6-1
CDR3: ASSEFGGGLSSYNEQF

J: TRBJ1-4
size: once
V: TRBV2
CDR3: ARSLAIGTGAVGDEKLF

J: TRBJ2-5
size: -
V: TRBV7-2
CDR3: ASSFDRGWETQY

J: TRBJ2-7
size: few
V: TRBV15
CDR3: ATSRVTSGTYEQY